This TCR beta chain was recorded in a study of blood T cell repertoires in COVID-19. Looking at the study overall: Researchers got acute and convalescent COVID-19 samples from the United States, Italy and Spain. The analysed material was cDNA or gDNA that came from T cells, B-cell-depleted T cells, or PBMCs.

Recovered status in Cohort 3 required two negative PCRs, clearance, or symptom resolution. Germline V gene sequence: CDR1 MGHRA, CDR2 YSYEKL. Deletions cut 1 base from V and 5 bases from J, with 14 bases between. The CDR3 extends over 15 amino acids. Sequenced by immunoSEQ multiplex PCR; TCRdb stores in-frame clones only, minus some. The sample contains roughly 140,000 clones, about 82% of which appear only once. The sequenced material came from PBMCs or T cells enriched from blood (not recorded which). This receptor was identified in a woman aged 40 to 50 who had recovered from COVID-19. This chain uses TRBV4-1 with TRBJ2-5, with D perhaps matching TRBD2 (5 bases). The CDR3 bases are TGCGCCAGCAGCCAAGCATCAAACCCGGGGGAGACCCAGTACTTC. Its protein is CASSQASNPGETQYF.